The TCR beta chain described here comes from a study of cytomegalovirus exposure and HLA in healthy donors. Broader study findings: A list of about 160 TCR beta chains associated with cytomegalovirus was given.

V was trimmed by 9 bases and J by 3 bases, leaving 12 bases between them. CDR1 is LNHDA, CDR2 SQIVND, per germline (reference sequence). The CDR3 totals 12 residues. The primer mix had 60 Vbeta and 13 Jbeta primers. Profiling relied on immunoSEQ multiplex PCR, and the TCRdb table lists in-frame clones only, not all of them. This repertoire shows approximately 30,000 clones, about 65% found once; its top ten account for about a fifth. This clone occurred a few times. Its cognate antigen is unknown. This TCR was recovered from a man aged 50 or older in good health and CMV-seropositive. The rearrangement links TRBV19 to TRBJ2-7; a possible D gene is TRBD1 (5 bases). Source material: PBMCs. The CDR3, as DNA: TGTGCCAGACTCACGACAGACTACGAGCAGTACTTC. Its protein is CARLTTDYEQYF.